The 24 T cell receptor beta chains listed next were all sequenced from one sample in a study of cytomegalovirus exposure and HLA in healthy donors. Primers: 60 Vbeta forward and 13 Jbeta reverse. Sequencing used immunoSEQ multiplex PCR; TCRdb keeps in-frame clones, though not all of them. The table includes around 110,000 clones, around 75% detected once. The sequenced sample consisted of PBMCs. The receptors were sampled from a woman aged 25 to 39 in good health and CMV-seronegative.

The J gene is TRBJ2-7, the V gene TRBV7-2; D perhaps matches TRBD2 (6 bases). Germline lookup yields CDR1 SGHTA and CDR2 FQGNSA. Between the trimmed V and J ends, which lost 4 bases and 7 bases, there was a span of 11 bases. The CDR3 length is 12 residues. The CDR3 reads CASSYSGREQYF. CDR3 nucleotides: TGTGCCAGCAGCTATAGCGGAAGGGAGCAGTACTTC.

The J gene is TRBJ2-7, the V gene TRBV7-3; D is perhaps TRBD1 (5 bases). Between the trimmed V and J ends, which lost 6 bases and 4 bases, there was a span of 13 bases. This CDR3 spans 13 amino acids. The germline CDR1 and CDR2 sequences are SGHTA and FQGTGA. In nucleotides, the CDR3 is TGTGCCAGCAGTCCAGGGTCCCAGTACGAGCAGTACTTC. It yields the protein CASSPGSQYEQYF. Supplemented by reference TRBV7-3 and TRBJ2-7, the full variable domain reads GAGVSQTPSNKVTEKGKYVELRCDPISGHTALYWYRQSLGQGPEFLIYFQGTGAADDSGLPNDRFFAVRPEGSVSTLKIQRTERGDSAVYLCASSPGSQYEQYFGPGTRLTVT.

This chain's CDR3 is CASSQSPLGSYLNTEAFF. Here the CDR3 DNA reads TGCGCCAGCAGCCAATCACCACTAGGCAGTTACTTGAACACTGAAGCTTTCTTT. V is TRBV4-3 and J is TRBJ1-1; D unresolved. Trimming stripped 2 bases from V and 0 bases from J, with 19 bases between. The CDR3 spans 18 residues. CDR1 LGHNA and CDR2 YSLEER come from the germline V gene.

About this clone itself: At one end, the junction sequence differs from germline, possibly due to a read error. The chain's CDR3 is CAGRGTTAGYGYTF. The CDR3, as DNA: TGTGCCGGGAGGGGGACTACTGCAGGCTATGGCTACACCTTC. This rearrangement joins TRBV30 to TRBJ1-2; D is possibly TRBD1 (6 bases). This CDR3 region has 14 residues. Germline V CDR1 and CDR2: GTSNPN, SVGIG (reference sequence).

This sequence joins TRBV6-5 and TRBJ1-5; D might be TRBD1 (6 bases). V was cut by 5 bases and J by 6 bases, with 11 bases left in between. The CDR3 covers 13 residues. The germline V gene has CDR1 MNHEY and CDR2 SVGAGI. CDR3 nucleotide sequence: TGTGCCAGCAGTCGACAGGTGGGTCAGCCCCAGCATTTT. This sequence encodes CASSRQVGQPQHF.

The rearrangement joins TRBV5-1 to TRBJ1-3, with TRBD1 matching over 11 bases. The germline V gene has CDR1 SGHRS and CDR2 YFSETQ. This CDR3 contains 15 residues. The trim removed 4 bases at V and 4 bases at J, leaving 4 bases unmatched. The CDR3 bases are TGCGCCAGCAGCCCGGACAGGGGGCAAGGAAACACCATATATTTT. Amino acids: CASSPDRGQGNTIYF. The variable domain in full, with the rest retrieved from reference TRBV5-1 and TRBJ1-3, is KAGVTQTPRYLIKTRGQQVTLSCSPISGHRSVSWYQQTPGQGLQFLFEYFSETQRNKGNFPGRFSGRQFSNSRSEMNVSTLELGDSALYLCASSPDRGQGNTIYFGEGSWLTVV.

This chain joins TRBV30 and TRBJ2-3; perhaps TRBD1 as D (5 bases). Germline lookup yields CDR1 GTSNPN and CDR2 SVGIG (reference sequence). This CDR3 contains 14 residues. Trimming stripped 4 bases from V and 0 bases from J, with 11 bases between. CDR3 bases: TGTGCCTGGACGAGGCAGGGTAGCACAGATACGCAGTATTTT. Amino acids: CAWTRQGSTDTQYF.

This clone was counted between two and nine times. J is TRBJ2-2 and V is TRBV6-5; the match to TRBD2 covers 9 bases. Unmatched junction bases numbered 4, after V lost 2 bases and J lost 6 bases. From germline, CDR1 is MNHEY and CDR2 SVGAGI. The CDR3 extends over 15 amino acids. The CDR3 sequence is CASSYGGGVAGELFF. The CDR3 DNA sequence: TGTGCCAGCAGTTACGGCGGGGGGGTCGCCGGGGAGCTGTTTTTT.

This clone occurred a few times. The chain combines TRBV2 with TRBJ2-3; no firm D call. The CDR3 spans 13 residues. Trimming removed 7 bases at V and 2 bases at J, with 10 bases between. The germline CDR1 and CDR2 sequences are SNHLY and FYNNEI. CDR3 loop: CASKFTDTDTQYF. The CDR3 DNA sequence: TGTGCCAGCAAATTCACAGACACAGATACGCAGTATTTT.

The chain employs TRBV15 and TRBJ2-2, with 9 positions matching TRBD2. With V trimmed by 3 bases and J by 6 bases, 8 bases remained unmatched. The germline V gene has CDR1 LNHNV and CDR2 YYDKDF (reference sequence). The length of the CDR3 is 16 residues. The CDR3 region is CATSSGGLAGAGELFF. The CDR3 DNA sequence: TGTGCCACCAGCAGCGGGGGACTAGCCGGGGCCGGGGAGCTGTTTTTT.

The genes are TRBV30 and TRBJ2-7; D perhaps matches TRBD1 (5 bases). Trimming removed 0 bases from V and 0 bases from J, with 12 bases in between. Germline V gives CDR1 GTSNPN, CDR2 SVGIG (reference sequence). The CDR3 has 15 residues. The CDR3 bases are TGTGCCTGGAGTGTAACGACAGCGAACTCCTACGAGCAGTACTTC. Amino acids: CAWSVTTANSYEQYF.

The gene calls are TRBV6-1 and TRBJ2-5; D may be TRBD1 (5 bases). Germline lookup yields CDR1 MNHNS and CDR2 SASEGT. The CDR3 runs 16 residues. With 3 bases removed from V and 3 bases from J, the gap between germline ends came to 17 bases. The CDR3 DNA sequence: TGTGCCAGCAGTGATGAATGGGCAGGGCGAGAAGAGACCCAGTACTTC. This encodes CASSDEWAGREETQYF.

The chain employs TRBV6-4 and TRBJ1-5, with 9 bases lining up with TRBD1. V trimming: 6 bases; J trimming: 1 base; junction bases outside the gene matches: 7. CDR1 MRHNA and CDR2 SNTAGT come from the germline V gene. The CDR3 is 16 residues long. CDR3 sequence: CASREGDRESNQPQHF. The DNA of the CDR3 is TGTGCCAGCAGAGAGGGGGACAGGGAGAGCAATCAGCCCCAGCATTTT.

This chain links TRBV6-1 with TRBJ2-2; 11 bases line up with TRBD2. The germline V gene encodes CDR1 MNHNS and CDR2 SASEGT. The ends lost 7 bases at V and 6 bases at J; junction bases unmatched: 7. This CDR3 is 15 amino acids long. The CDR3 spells CASIPTSGEAGELFF. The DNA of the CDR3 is TGTGCCAGCATTCCGACTAGCGGGGAAGCCGGGGAGCTGTTTTTT.

CDR3 coding DNA: TGTGCCAGCAGCTCGACTAGCGAACCACACAATGAGCAGTTCTTC. Encoded protein: CASSSTSEPHNEQFF. This rearrangement joins TRBV7-9 to TRBJ2-1; TRBD2 agrees at 8 bases. V lost 4 bases, J lost 5 bases, and 7 bases stayed unmatched. The length of the CDR3 is 15 residues. Germline V gene data show CDR1 as SEHNR and CDR2 as FQNEAQ (reference sequence). The full variable domain, its missing parts supplied by reference TRBV7-9 and TRBJ2-1, is DTGVSQNPRHKITKRGQNVTFRCDPISEHNRLYWYRQTLGQGPEFLTYFQNEAQLEKSRLLSDRFSAERPKGSFSTLEIQRTEQGDSAMYLCASSSTSEPHNEQFFGPGTRLTVL.

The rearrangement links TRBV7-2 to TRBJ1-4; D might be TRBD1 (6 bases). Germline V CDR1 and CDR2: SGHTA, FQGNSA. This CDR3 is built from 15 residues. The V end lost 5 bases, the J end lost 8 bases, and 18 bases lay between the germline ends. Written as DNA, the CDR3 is TGTGCCAGCAGCCCAGGGGCAGGGGCCGGCGAAAAACTGTTTTTT. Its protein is CASSPGAGAGEKLFF.

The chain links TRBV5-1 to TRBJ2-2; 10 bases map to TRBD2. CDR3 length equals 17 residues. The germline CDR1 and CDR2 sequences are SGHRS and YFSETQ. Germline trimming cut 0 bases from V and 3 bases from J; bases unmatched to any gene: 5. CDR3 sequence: CASSLATSGIYTGELFF. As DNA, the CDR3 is TGCGCCAGCAGCTTGGCTACTAGCGGGATATACACCGGGGAGCTGTTTTTT.

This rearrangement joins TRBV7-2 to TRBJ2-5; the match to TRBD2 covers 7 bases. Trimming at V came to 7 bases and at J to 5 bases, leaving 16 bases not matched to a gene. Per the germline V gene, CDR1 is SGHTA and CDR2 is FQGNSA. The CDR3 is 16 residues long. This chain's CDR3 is CASKDNVGGGKETQYF. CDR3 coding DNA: TGTGCCAGCAAAGATAACGTCGGGGGAGGGAAGGAGACCCAGTACTTC.

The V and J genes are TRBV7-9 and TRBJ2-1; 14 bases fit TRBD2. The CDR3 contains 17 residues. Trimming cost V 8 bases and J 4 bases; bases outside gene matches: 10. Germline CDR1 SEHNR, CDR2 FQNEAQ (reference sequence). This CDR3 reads CASLQGLAGVYYNEQFF. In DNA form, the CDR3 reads TGTGCCAGCCTCCAGGGACTAGCGGGAGTATATTACAATGAGCAGTTCTTC.

The CDR3 spells CASSLALAETYEQYF. In DNA form, the CDR3 reads TGCGCCAGCAGCTTGGCCTTGGCAGAAACCTACGAGCAGTACTTC. The V and J genes are TRBV5-1 and TRBJ2-7; D gene uncertain. The CDR3 is made up of 15 amino acids. The V gene lost 0 bases and the J gene lost 2 bases, with 12 bases spanning the gap. CDR1 and CDR2 (germline): SGHRS, YFSETQ.

In DNA form, the CDR3 reads TGTGCCAGTAGTATACGGGAAGCAGGGGGACGCTCACCCCTCCACTTT. Its protein product is CASSIREAGGRSPLHF. V is TRBV19 and J is TRBJ1-6; 7 bases fit TRBD1. The trim removed 2 bases at V and 10 bases at J, leaving 11 bases unmatched. Germline values: CDR1 LNHDA, CDR2 SQIVND (reference sequence). The CDR3 is 16 amino acids.

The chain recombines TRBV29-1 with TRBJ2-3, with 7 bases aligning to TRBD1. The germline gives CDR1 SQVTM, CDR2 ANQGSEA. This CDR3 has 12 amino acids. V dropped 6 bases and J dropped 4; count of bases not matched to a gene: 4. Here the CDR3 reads CSVDRVPDTQYF. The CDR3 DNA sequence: TGCAGCGTAGACAGGGTCCCAGATACGCAGTATTTT.

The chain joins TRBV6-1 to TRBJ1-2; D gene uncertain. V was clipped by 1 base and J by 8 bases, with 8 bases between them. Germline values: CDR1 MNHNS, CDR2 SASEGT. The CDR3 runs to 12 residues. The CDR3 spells CASSEEGRGYTF. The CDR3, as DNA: TGTGCCAGCAGTGAAGAAGGCAGGGGCTACACCTTC.

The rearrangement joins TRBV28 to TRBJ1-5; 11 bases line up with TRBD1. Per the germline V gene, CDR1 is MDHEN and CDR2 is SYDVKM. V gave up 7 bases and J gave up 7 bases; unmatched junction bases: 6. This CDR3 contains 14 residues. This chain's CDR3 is CASTGGQGEQPQHF. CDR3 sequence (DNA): TGTGCCAGCACCGGGGGACAGGGGGAGCAGCCCCAGCATTTT.